Listed here is a single TCR beta chain. The data belong to a study of identical twins. Germline V gene data show CDR1 as MGHRA and CDR2 as YSYEKL. The CDR3 consists of 16 residues. Trimming at V came to 7 bases and at J to 6 bases, leaving 12 bases not matched to a gene. MiXCR was run by TCRdb on the 5' RACE reads, yielding one entry per CDR3 protein. The data contain 450,000 to 650,000 distinct CDR3 sequences, roughly 15% of them singletons. The sample was also linked to a second study, of yellow fever vaccine responses in identical twins.

Sample: CD4+ T cells sorted from blood. V gene TRBV4-1 combines with J gene TRBJ2-2, with TRBD2 matching over 9 bases. The origin of this receptor is a woman between 18 and 30 years old in good health. CDR3 sequence: CASNLGSGSLSGELFF. The CDR3 nucleotides are TGCGCCAGCAATTTGGGTAGCGGGAGTTTATCCGGGGAGCTGTTTTTT.